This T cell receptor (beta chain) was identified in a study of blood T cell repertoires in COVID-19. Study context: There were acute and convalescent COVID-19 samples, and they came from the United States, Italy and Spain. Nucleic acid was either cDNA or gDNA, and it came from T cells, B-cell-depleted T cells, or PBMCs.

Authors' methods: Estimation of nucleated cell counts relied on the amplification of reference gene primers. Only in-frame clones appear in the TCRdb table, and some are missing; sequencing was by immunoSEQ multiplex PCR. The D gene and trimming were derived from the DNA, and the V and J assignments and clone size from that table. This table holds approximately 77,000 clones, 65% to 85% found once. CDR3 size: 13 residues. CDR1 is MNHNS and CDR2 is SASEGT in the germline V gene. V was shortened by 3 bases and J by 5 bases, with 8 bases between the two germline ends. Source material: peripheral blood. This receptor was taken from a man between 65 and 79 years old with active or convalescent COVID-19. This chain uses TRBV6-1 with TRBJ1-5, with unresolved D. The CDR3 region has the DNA TGTGCCAGCAGTGATATGAGGGATCAGCCCCAGCATTTT. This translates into CASSDMRDQPQHF.